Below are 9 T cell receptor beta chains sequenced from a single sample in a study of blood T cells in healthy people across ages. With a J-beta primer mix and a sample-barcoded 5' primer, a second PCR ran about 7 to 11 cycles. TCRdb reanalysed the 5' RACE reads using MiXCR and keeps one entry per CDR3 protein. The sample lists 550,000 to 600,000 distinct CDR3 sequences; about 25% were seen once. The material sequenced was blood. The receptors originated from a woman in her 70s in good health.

CDR3 in DNA: TGTGCCAGCCCTCGGGACTTGACCTACAATGAGCAGTTCTTC. Protein: CASPRDLTYNEQFF. The J gene is TRBJ2-1, the V gene TRBV21-1; the table's D call of TRBD2 was not tested on the DNA. TRBV21-1 is a recognized pseudogene. The CDR3 runs to 14 residues.

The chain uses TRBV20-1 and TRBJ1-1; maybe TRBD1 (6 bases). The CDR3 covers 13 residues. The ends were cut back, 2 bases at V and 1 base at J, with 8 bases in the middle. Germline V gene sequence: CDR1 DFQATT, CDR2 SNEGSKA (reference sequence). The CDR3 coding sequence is TGCAGTGCTAGACCAGGGGCGAACACTGAAGCTTTCTTT. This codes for CSARPGANTEAFF.

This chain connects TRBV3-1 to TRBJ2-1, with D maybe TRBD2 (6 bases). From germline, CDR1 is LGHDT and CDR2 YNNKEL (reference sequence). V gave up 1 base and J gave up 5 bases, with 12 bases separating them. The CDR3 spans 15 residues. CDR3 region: CASSQGIAANNEQFF. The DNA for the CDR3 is TGTGCCAGCAGCCAAGGAATAGCGGCAAACAATGAGCAGTTCTTC.

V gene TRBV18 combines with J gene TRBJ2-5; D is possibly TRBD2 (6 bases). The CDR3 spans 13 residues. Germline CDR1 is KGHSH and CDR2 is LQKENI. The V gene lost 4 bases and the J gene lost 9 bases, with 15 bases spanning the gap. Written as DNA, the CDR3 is TGTGCCAGCTCACTAAAGGAGGGGCATGCCCAGTACTTC. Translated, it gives CASSLKEGHAQYF.

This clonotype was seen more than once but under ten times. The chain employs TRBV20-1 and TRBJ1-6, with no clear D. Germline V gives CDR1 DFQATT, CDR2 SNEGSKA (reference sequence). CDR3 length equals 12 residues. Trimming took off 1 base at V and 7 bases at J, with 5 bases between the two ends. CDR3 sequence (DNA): TGCAGTGCTAGAGTTCCAAATTCACCCCTCCACTTT. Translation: CSARVPNSPLHF.

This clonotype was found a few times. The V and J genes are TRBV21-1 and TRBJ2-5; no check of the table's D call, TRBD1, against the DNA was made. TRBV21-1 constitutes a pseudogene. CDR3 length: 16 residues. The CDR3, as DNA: TGTGCCACCTCCAGAGGGGGGAAGACGAACCAAGAGACCCAGTACTTC. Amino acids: CATSRGGKTNQETQYF.

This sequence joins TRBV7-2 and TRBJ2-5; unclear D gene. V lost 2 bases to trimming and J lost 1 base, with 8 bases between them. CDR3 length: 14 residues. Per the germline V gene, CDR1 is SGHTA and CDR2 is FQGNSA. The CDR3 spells CASSLFRTQETQYF. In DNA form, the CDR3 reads TGTGCCAGCAGCTTATTTCGGACCCAAGAGACCCAGTACTTC.

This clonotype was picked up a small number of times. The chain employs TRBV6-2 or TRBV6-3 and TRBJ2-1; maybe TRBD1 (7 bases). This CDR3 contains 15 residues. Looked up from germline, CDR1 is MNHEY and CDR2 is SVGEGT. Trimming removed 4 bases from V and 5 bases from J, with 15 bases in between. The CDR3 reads CASSFPRGENNEQFF. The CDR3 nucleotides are TGTGCCAGCAGTTTCCCCAGGGGGGAGAACAATGAGCAGTTCTTC.

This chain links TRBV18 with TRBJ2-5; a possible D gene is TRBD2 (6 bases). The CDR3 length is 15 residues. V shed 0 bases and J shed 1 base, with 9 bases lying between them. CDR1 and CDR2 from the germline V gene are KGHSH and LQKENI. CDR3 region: CASSPPSSGQETQYF. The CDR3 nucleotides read TGTGCCAGCTCACCACCGAGTAGCGGCCAAGAGACCCAGTACTTC.